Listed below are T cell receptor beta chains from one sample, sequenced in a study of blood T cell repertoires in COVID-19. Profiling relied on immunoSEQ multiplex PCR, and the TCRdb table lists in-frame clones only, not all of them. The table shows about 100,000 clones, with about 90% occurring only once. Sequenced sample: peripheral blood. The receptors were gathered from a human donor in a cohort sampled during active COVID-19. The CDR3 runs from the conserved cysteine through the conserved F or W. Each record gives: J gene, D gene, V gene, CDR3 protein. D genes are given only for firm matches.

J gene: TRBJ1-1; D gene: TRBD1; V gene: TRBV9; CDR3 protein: CASSATGGIGEAFF
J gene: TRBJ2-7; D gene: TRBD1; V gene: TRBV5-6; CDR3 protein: CASTYSRTGGYEQYF
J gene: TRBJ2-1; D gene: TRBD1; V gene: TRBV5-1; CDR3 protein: CASSSDISGTGYNEQFF
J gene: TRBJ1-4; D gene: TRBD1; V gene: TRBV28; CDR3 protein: CASSSSGTATNEKLFF
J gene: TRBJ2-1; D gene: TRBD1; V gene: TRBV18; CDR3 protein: CASSAGTVPSYNEQFF
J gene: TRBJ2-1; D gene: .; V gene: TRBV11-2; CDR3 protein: CASSLDLMVLRVGNEQFF
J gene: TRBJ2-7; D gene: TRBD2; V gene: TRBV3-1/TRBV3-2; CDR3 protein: CASSREGTSGVSGEQYF
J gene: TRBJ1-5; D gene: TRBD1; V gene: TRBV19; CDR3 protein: CASSTTGGGQPQHF
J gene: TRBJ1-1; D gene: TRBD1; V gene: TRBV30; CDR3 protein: CAWGGQGLTEAFF
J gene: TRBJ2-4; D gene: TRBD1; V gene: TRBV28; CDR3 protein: CASSNIGQGAAKNIQYF
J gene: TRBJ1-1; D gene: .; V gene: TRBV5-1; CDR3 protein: CASTLSGPPLNTEAFF
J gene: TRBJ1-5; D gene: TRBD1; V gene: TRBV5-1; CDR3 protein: CASSSGGTSQPQHF
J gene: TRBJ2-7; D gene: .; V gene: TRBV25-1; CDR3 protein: CASSGPWYEQYF
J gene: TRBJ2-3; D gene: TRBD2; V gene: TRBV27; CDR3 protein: CASSTRTSGAQYF
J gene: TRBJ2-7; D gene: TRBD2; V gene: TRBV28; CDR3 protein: CASGFLPGLGTEQYF
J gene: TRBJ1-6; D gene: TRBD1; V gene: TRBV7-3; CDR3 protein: CASRRDSYNSPLHF
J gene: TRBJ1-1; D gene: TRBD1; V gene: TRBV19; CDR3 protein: CATGQGVSEAFF
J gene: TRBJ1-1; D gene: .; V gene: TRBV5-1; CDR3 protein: CASSRTGGTEAFF
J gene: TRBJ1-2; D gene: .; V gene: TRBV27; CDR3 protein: CASSFSVPGDYGYTF
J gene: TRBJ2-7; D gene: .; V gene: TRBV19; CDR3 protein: CASRASGAGEQYF
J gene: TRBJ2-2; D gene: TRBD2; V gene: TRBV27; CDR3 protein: CASSLTSGNTGELFF
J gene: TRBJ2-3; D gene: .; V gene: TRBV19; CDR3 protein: CASSKRLGGGTDTQYF
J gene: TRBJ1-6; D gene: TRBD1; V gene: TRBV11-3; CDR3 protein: CANRGRAYNSPLHF
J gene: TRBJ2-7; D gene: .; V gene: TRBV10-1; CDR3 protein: CASGGTTLICEQYF
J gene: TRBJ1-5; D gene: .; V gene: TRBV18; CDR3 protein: CASSSGGGGRNQPQHF
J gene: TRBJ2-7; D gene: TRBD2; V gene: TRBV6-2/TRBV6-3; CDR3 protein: CASSTSGATYEQYF
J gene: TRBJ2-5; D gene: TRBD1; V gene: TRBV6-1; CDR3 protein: CASSESTGGQETQYF
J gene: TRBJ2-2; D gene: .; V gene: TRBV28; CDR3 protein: CASSLRGATGELFF
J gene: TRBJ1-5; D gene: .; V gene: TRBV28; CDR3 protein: CASVHAGNGNQPQHF
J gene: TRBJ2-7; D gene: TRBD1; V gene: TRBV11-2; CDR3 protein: CASRGIRGRGPEQYF
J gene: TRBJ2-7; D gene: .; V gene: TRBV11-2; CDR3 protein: CASSLGLVSYEQYF
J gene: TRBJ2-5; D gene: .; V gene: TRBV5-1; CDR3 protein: CASSLNGRQGETQYF
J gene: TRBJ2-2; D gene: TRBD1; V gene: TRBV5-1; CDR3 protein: CASSQGQGARAGELFF
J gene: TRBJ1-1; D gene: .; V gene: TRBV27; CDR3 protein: CASRPWGVQEAFF
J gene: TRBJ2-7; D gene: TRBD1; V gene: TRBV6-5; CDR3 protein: CASCRDRGYEQYF
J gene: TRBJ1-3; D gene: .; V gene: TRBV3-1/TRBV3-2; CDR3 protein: CASSQSEGRHNTIYF
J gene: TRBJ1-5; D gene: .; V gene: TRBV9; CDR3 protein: CASSEGRNNQPQHF
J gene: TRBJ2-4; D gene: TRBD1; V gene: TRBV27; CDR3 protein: CASSFGTGKNIQYF